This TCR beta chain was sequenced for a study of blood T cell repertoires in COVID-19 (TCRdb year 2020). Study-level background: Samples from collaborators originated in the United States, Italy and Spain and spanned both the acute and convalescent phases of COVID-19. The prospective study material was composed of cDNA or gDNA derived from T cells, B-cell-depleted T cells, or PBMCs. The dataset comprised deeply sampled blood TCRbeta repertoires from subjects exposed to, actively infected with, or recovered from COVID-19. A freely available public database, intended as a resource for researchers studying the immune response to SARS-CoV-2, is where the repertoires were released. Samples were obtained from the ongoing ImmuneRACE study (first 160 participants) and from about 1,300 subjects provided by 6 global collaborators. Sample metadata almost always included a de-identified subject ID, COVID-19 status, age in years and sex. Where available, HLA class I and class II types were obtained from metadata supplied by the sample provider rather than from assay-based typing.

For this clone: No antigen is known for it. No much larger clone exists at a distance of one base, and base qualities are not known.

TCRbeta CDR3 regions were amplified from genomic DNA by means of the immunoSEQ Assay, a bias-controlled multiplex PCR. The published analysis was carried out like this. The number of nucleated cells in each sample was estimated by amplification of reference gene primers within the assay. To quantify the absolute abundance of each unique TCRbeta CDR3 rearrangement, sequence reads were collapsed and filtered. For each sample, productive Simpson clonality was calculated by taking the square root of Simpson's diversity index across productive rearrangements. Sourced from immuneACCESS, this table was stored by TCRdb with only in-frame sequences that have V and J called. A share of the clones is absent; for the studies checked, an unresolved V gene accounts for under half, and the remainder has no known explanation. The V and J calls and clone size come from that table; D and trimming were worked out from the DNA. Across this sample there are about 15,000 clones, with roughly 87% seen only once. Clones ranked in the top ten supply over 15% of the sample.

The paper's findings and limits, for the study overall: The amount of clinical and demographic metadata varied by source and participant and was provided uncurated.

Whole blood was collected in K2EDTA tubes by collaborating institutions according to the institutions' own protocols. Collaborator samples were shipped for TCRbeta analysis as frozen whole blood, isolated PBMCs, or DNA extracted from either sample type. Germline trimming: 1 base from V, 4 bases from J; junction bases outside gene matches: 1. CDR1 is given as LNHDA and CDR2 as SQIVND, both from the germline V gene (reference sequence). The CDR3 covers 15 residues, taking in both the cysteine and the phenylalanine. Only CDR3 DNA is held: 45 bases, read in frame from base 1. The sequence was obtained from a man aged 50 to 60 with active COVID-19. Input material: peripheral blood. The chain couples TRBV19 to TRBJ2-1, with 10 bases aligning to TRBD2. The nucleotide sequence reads TGTGCCAGTAGTATAGGGACTAGCGGATACAATGAGCAGTTCTTC. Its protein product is CASSIGTSGYNEQFF.